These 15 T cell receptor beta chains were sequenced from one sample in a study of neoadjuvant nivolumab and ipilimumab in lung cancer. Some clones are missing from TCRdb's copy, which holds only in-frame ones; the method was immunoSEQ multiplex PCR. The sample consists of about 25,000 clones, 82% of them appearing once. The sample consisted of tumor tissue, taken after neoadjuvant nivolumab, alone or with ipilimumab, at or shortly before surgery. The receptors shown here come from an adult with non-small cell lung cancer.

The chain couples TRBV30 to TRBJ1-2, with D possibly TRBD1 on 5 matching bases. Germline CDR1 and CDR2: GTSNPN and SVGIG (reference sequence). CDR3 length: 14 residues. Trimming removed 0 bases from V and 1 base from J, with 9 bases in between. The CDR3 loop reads CAWSVGGDNYGYTF. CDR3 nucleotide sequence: TGTGCCTGGAGTGTGGGGGGGGATAACTATGGCTACACCTTC.

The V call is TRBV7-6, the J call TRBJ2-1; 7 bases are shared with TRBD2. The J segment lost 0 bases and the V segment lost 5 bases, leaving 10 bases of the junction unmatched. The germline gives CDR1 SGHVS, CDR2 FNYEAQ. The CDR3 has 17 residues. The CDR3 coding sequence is TGTGCCAGCAGCCCACTAGCGCGTCTAAACTCCTACAATGAGCAGTTCTTC. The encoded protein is CASSPLARLNSYNEQFF. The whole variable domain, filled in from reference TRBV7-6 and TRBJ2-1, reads GAGVSQSPRYKVTKRGQDVALRCDPISGHVSLYWYRQALGQGPEFLTYFNYEAQQDKSGLPNDRFSAERPEGSISTLTIQRTEQRDSAMYRCASSPLARLNSYNEQFFGPGTRLTVL.

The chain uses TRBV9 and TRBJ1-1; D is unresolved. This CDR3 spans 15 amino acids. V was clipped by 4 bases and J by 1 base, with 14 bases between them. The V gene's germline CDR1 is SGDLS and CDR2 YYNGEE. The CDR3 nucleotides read TGTGCCAGCAGCCCCAGAAGGACGGAGAACACTGAAGCTTTCTTT. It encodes CASSPRRTENTEAFF.

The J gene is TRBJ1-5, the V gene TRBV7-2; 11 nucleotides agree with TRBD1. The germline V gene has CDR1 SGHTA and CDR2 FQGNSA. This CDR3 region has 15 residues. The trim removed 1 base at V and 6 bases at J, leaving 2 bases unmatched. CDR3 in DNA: TGTGCCAGCAGCTTAGGGACAGGGGGCAGTCAGCCCCAGCATTTT. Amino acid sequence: CASSLGTGGSQPQHF.

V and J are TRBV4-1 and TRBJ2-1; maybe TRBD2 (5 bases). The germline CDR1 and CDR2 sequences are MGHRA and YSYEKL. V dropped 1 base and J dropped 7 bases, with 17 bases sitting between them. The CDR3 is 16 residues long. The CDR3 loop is CASSQAGGREGNEQFF. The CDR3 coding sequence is TGCGCCAGCAGCCAAGCTGGTGGGAGAGAGGGAAATGAGCAGTTCTTC.

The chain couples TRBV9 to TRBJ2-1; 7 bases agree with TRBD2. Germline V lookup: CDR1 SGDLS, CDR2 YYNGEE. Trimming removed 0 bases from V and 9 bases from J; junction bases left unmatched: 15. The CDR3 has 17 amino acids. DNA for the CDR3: TGTGCCAGCAGCGTAGGGGGGGGGACCTCTCAGTCGGGTGAGCAGTTCTTC. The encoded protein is CASSVGGGTSQSGEQFF.

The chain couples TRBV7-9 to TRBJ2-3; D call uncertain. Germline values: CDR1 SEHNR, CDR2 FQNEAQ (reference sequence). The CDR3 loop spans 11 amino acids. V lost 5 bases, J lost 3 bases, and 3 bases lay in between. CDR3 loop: CASSHTDTQYF. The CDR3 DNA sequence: TGTGCCAGCAGCCATACAGATACGCAGTATTTT.

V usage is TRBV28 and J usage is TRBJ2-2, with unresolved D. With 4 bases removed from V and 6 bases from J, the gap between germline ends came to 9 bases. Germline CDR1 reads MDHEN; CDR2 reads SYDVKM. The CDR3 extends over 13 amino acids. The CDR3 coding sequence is TGTGCCAGCAGTTGGAAGGGTGCCGGGGAGCTGTTTTTT. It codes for CASSWKGAGELFF.

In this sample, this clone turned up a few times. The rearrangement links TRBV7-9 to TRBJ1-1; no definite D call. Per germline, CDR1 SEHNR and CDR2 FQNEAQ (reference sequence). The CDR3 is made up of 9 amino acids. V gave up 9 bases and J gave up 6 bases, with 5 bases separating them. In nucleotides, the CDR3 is TGTGCCAGAAGAGCTGAAGCTTTCTTT. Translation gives CARRAEAFF.

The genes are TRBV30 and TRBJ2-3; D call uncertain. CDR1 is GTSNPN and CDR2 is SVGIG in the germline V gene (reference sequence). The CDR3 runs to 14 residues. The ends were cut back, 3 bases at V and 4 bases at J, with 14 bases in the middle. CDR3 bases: TGTGCCTGGAGGAGGCGTAACAGCGCAGATACGCAGTATTTT. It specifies CAWRRRNSADTQYF.

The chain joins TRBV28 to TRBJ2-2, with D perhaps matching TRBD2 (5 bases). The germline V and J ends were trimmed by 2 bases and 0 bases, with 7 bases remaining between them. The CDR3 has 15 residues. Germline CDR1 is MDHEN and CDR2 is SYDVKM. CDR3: CASSLPGANTGELFF. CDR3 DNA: TGTGCCAGCAGTTTACCCGGGGCGAACACCGGGGAGCTGTTTTTT.

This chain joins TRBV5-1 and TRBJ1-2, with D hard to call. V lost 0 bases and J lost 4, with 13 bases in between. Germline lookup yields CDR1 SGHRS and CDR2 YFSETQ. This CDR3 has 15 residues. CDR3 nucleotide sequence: TGCGCCAGCAGCTTGGCACAGACAAGTTCCTATGGCTACACCTTC. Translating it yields CASSLAQTSSYGYTF.

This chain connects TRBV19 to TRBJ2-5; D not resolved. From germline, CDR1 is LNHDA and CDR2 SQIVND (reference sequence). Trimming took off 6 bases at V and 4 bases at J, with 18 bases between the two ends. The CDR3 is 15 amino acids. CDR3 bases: TGTGCCAGTAGCCCATCTACTTGGTCTTTAGAGACCCAGTACTTC. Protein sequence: CASSPSTWSLETQYF. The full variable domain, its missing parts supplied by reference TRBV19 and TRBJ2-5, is DGGITQSPKYLFRKEGQNVTLSCEQNLNHDAMYWYRQDPGQGLRLIYYSQIVNDFQKGDIAEGYSVSREKKESFPLTVTSAQKNPTAFYLCASSPSTWSLETQYFGPGTRLLVL.

The CDR3, as DNA: TGTGCCAGCAGCTTAGAGGCCAGGCCCTTCCAAGAGACCCAGTACTTC. Residues: CASSLEARPFQETQYF. The chain combines TRBV11-2 with TRBJ2-5, with D unresolved. The V end was cut by 0 bases, the J end by 1 base, with 12 bases between. Germline-derived CDR1 and CDR2 are SGHAT and FQNNGV. The CDR3 has 16 residues.

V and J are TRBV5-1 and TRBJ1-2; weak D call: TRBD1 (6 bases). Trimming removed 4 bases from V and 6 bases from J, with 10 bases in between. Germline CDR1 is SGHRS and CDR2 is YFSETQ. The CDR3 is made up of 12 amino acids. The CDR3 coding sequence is TGCGCCAGCAGCCGAGGGGGTGATGGCTACACCTTC. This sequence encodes CASSRGGDGYTF.